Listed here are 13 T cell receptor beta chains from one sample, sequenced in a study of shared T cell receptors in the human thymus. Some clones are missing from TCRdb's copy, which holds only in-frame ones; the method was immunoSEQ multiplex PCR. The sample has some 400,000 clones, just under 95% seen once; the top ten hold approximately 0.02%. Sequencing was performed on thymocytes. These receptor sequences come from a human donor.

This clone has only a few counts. The CDR3 sequence: CASTRTGSNTEAFF. CDR3 DNA: TGTGCCAGCACCCGGACAGGCTCGAACACTGAAGCTTTCTTT. The chain couples TRBV6-5 to TRBJ1-1; 7 positions match TRBD1. Germline values: CDR1 MNHEY, CDR2 SVGAGI. The CDR3 spans 14 residues. V lost 7 bases to trimming and J lost 1 base; unmatched junction nucleotides: 6.

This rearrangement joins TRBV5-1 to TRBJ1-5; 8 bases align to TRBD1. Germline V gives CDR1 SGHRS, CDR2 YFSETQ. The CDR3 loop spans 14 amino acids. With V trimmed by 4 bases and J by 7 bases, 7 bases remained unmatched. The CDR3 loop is CASSTAGGAQPQHF. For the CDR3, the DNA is TGCGCCAGCAGCACCGCAGGGGGCGCCCAGCCCCAGCATTTT.

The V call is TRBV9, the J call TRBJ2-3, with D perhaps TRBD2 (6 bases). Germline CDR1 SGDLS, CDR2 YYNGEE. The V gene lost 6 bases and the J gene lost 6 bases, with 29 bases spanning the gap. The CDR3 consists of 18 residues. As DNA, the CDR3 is TGTGCCAGCAACAATCCCTATCGCCTAGTGGGGGGTAGGGATACGCAGTATTTT. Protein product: CASNNPYRLVGGRDTQYF.

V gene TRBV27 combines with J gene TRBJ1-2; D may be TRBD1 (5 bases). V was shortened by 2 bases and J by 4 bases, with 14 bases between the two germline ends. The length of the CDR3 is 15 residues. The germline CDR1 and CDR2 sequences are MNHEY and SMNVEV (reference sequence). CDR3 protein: CASSLVGLRGYGYTF. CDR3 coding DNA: TGTGCCAGCAGTTTAGTCGGTCTAAGGGGCTATGGCTACACCTTC.

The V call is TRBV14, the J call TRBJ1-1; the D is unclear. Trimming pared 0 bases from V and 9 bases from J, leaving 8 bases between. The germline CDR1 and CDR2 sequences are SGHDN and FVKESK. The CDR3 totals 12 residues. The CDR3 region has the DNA TGTGCCAGCAGCCAAGATCCAGGTAAAGCTTTCTTT. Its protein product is CASSQDPGKAFF. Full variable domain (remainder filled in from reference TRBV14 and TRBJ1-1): EAGVTQFPSHSVIEKGQTVTLRCDPISGHDNLYWYRRVMGKEIKFLLHFVKESKQDESGMPNNRFLAERTGGTYSTLKVQPAELEDSGVYFCASSQDPGKAFFGQGTRLTVV.

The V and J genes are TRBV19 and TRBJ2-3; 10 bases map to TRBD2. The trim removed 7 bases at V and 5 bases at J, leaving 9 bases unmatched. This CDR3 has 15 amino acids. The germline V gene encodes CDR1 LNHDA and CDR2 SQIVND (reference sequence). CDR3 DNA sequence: TGTGCCAGTACTCCTGCTAGCGGGAGAATAGATACGCAGTATTTT. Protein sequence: CASTPASGRIDTQYF.

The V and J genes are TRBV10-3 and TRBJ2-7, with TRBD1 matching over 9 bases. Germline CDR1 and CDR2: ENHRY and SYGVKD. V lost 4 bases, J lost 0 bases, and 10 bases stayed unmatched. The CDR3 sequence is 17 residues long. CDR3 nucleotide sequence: TGTGCCATCAGTGTCCTGTCGGAGACAGGGGGCTCCTACGAGCAGTACTTC. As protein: CAISVLSETGGSYEQYF.

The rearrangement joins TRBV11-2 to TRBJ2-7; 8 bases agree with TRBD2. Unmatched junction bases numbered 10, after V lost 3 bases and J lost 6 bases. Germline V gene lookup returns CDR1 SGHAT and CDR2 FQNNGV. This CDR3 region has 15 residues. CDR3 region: CASSLEREGRGEQYF. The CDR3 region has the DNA TGTGCCAGCAGCTTGGAACGGGAGGGCCGCGGCGAGCAGTACTTC.

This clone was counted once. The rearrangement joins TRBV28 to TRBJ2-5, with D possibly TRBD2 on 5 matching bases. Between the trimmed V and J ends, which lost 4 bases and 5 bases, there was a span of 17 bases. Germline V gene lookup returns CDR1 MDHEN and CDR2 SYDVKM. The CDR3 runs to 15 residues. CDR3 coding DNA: TGTGCCAGCAGTTCCGGGTCTATTAGCGAGGAGACCCAGTACTTC. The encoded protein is CASSSGSISEETQYF.

As DNA, the CDR3 is TGTGCCAGCTCACCAAGCGCTAGCGGGAGGGCCCGAGAATACGAGCAGTACTTC. As protein: CASSPSASGRAREYEQYF. The chain has TRBV18 and TRBJ2-7, with 12 positions matching TRBD2. There are 18 residues in the CDR3. CDR1 and CDR2 from the germline V gene are KGHSH and LQKENI. The ends lost 2 bases at V and 4 bases at J; junction bases unmatched: 12.

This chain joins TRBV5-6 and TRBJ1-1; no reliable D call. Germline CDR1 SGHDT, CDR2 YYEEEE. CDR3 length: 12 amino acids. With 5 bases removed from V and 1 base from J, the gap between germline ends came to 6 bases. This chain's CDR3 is CASSWPNTEAFF. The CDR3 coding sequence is TGTGCCAGCAGTTGGCCGAACACTGAAGCTTTCTTT.

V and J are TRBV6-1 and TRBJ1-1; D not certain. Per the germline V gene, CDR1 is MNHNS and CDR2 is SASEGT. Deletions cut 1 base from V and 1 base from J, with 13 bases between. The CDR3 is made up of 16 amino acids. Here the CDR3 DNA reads TGTGCCAGCAGTGAAGATGGGCTGGGCGCGAACACTGAAGCTTTCTTT. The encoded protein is CASSEDGLGANTEAFF.

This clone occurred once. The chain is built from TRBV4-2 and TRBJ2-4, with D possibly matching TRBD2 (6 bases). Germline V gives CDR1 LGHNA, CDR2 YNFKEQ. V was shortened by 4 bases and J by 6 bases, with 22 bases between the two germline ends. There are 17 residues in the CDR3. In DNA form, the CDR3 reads TGTGCCAGCAGCCCCCCCCATGTCCAGCCCGGGGGAAACATTCAGTACTTC. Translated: CASSPPHVQPGGNIQYF.